This T cell receptor (beta chain) was identified in a study of shared clonotypes between healthy human individuals. Replicate PCRs run on sorted subsets employed approximately 200 ng DNA, around 27,000 T cell genomes. Clones were sequenced by immunoSEQ multiplex PCR, and TCRdb holds only the in-frame ones, with some missing. Found here are under 850,000 clones, over 60% of them singletons; the top ten hold about 1.7%. The TCR originated in a young woman in good health. The specimen was memory CD4+ T cells sorted from blood. The subset was: CD45RA-negative fraction.

The CDR3 is CSVDSGDIYEQYF. The DNA of the CDR3 is TGCAGCGTCGACTCGGGAGATATCTACGAGCAGTACTTC. V usage is TRBV29-1 and J usage is TRBJ2-7, with D perhaps TRBD2 (6 bases). The CDR3 is made up of 13 amino acids. The V gene lost 6 bases and the J gene lost 3 bases, with 15 bases spanning the gap. Germline V gene sequence: CDR1 SQVTM, CDR2 ANQGSEA.